What follows are 9 T cell receptor beta chains derived from one specimen sequenced in a study of blood T cells in healthy people across ages (dated by TCRdb to between 2014 and 2017). Libraries were prepared through 5' RACE. TCRdb lists the instrument as Illumina HiSeq 2500. A second roughly 6 to 12 cycle PCR used a sample-barcoded 5' primer and a J-beta primer mix. The public reads were quality trimmed at Q25 with fastp and then assembled into clones with MiXCR by TCRdb, keeping productive beta chains. Entries that share a CDR3 protein sequence are merged under the most common genes and DNA. The sample contains fewer than 1,000,000 distinct CDR3 sequences, around 43% of them found a single time. The ten largest clonotypes hold about 21% of the sample. The sample was blood. The receptors derive from a man aged 60 to 69 in good health.

The rearrangement joins TRBV9 to TRBJ2-1, with no clear D. This CDR3 is 16 amino acids long. Germline V lookup: CDR1 SGDLS, CDR2 YYNGEE. V was clipped by 0 bases and J by 0 bases, with 10 bases between them. In DNA, the CDR3 is TGTGCCAGCAGCGTAGACACCGCCAGCTCCTACAATGAGCAGTTCTTC. Translation gives CASSVDTASSYNEQFF. Complete variable domain (other parts from reference TRBV9 and TRBJ2-1): DSGVTQTPKHLITATGQRVTLRCSPRSGDLSVYWYQQSLDQGLQFLIQYYNGEERAKGNILERFSAQQFPDLHSELNLSSLELGDSALYFCASSVDTASSYNEQFFGPGTRLTVL.

This chain links TRBV5-4 with TRBJ1-1, with TRBD1 as a possible D gene (5 bases). Germline lookup yields CDR1 SGHNT and CDR2 YYREEE (reference sequence). The CDR3 loop spans 14 amino acids. The V end was cut by 4 bases, the J end by 2 bases, with 12 bases between. The CDR3 region is CASSASGVNTEAFF. CDR3 coding DNA: TGTGCCAGCAGCGCCTCGGGGGTTAACACTGAAGCTTTCTTT.

The gene calls are TRBV5-1 and TRBJ1-1; TRBD1 is a possible D gene (6 bases). V was trimmed by 4 bases and J by 6 bases, leaving 13 bases between them. Germline-derived CDR1 and CDR2 are SGHRS and YFSETQ. This CDR3 has 13 amino acids. The CDR3 protein is CASSQDSLSEAFF. In nucleotides, the CDR3 is TGCGCCAGCAGCCAGGACAGCCTCTCTGAAGCTTTCTTT.

The chain uses TRBV4-3 and TRBJ2-1; D not certain. The germline gives CDR1 LGHNA, CDR2 YSLEER. Trimming took off 2 bases at V and 6 bases at J, with 14 bases between the two ends. CDR3 size: 15 residues. The CDR3 nucleotides read TGCGCCAGCAGCCAAACTACCCAGGCGTTCAATGAGCAGTTCTTC. This sequence encodes CASSQTTQAFNEQFF.

The chain joins TRBV11-3 to TRBJ2-6; 7 bases agree with TRBD2. Losses at the gene ends were 6 bases for V and 6 bases for J; bases not matched to a gene: 11. The CDR3 sequence is 16 residues long. Per germline, CDR1 SGHNT and CDR2 YENEEA. The CDR3 sequence is CASSRTSRPKANVLTF. The DNA of the CDR3 is TGTGCCAGCAGTAGGACTAGTCGACCTAAGGCCAACGTCCTGACTTTC. The full variable domain, with the rest looked up from reference TRBV11-3 and TRBJ2-6, is EAGVVQSPRYKIIEKKQPVAFWCNPISGHNTLYWYLQNLGQGPELLIRYENEEAVDDSQLPKDRFSAERLKGVDSTLKIQPAELGDSAVYLCASSRTSRPKANVLTFGAGSRLTVL.

The rearrangement uses TRBV20-1 and TRBJ1-6, with a tentative D call TRBD1 (6 bases). There are 16 residues in the CDR3. Germline lookup yields CDR1 DFQATT and CDR2 SNEGSKA (reference sequence). With 2 bases removed from V and 5 bases from J, the gap between germline ends came to 16 bases. The CDR3 DNA reads as TGCAGTGCTAGACAAACAGGGAAATCTGATAATTCACCCCTCCACTTT. It encodes CSARQTGKSDNSPLHF.

The chain joins TRBV6-1 to TRBJ2-7, with D perhaps given as TRBD1 or TRBD2 (5 bases each). Between the trimmed V and J ends, which lost 6 bases and 4 bases, there was a span of 19 bases. The germline V gene encodes CDR1 MNHNS and CDR2 SASEGT. The CDR3 has 15 residues. Written as DNA, the CDR3 is TGTGCCAGCAGCGACCCTTTCAGGGAGCTATACGAGCAGTACTTC. It codes for CASSDPFRELYEQYF.

V usage is TRBV20-1 and J usage is TRBJ1-2, with a possible D match to TRBD1 (5 bases). Germline lookup yields CDR1 DFQATT and CDR2 SNEGSKA (reference sequence). The CDR3 covers 15 residues. V was cut by 6 bases and J by 4 bases, with 21 bases left in between. The CDR3 reads CSASPGGGVGYGYTF. As DNA, the CDR3 is TGCAGTGCCAGTCCGGGGGGGGGAGTTGGCTATGGCTACACCTTC.

This clonotype was seen repeatedly, ten times or more. This rearrangement joins TRBV10-3 to TRBJ2-7, with TRBD1 identical over 7 bases. V was clipped by 2 bases and J by 3 bases; unmatched bases: 1. CDR3 length: 13 amino acids. CDR1 and CDR2 (germline): ENHRY, SYGVKD. The CDR3 loop reads CAISETGVYEQYF. DNA for the CDR3: TGTGCCATCAGTGAGACAGGGGTCTACGAGCAGTACTTC.